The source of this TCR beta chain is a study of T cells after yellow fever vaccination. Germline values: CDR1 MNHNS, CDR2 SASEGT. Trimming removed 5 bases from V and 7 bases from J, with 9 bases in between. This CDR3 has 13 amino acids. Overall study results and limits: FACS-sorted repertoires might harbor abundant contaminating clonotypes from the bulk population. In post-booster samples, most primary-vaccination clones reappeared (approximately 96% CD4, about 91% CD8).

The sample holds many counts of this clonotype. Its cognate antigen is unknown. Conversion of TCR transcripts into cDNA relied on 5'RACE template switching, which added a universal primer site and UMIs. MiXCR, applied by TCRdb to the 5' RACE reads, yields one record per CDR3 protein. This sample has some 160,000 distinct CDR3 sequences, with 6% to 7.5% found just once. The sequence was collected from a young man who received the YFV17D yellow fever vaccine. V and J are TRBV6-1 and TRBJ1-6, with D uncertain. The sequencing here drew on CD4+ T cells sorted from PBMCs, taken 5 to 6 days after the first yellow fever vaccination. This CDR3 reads CASSQQENSPLHF. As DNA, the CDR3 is TGTGCCAGCAGTCAACAAGAAAATTCACCCCTCCACTTT.